This T cell receptor (beta chain) came from a study of human T cells and chemical hapten exposure. Germline-derived CDR1 and CDR2 are SGDLS and YYNGEE. Trimming took off 3 bases at V and 5 bases at J, with 21 bases between the two ends. This CDR3 has 16 amino acids. Time point here: pre-sensitization, week 0. Indicated treatment: therapeutic diphenylcyclopropenone sensitization with weekly scalp DPC. Donation of samples came from alopecia patients who were 18 to 70 years old and suitable for DPC. MiXCR, applied by TCRdb to the RACE reads, yields one record per CDR3 protein. This sample has approximately 260,000 distinct CDR3 sequences, with roughly 8% found just once. This clonotype has ten or more counts.

The sequence was collected from a man aged 18 to 30 with alopecia areata. Some clones in this sample may be carry-over from other donors' samples. The V call is TRBV9, the J call TRBJ2-7, with D tentatively TRBD1 (5 bases). This material consisted of whole blood, taken in connection with sensitization to the hapten diphenylcyclopropenone (DPC). CDR3 bases: TGTGCCAGCAGCGCGATTCAGGGTCCTTGCCGCCACGAGCAGTACGTC. Translated: CASSAIQGPCRHEQYV.